This T cell receptor beta chain stems from a study of cytomegalovirus exposure and HLA in healthy donors. About the research overall: Approximately 180 million T cells yielded 117 million unique TCR beta sequences, as an earlier analysis found.

Primers included in the PCR were 60 Vbeta and 13 Jbeta primers. The method was immunoSEQ multiplex PCR; TCRdb's version includes in-frame clones alone and lacks a portion of them. This sample has roughly 170,000 clones; just under 80% occur once, and the top ten carry approximately 1.3%. CDR3 length equals 14 residues. The V end lost 1 base, the J end lost 6 bases, and 16 bases lay between the germline ends. Germline V CDR1 and CDR2: GTSNPN, SVGIG (reference sequence). Turning to this clone: Its target is not known.

Points from the study as a whole: A prior analysis recorded that most TCR beta V segments were productive about 87% or about 30% of the time.

V gene TRBV30 combines with J gene TRBJ2-7; D is perhaps TRBD1 (6 bases). The source of this sequence is a man aged 30-40 years in good health and CMV-seronegative. Sequencing was performed on PBMCs. The CDR3 DNA reads as TGTGCCTGGAGTGCAGGGACACACGAAACCGAGCAGTACTTC. This codes for CAWSAGTHETEQYF.